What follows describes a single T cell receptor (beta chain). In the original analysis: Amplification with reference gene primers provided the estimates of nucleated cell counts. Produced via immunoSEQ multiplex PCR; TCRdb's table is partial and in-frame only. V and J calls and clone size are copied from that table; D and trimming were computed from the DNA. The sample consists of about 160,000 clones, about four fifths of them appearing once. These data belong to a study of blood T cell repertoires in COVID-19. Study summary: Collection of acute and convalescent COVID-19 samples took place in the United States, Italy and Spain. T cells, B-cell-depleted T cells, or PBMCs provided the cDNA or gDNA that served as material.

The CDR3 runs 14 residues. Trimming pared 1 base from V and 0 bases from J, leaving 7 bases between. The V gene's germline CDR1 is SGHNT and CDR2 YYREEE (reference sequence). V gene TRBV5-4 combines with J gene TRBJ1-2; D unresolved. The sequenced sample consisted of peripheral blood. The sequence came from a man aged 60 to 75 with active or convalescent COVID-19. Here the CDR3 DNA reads TGTGCCAGCAGCTTGTACACCTCTAACTATGGCTACACCTTC. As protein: CASSLYTSNYGYTF.